This entry is about one TCR beta chain. Its specificity is not known. The data were obtained in a study of T cells expressing NK-cell markers. Study-wide background: The TCR beta repertoires originated in sorted CD3+CD56+NKG2C+, CD3+CD56+NKG2C- and CD3+CD56-NKG2C+ T cells.

Whole-study results and caveats: HCMV specificity of the expanded NKG2C+ T cell clones stayed unclear.

Reprocessing the 5' RACE reads, TCRdb reports a single entry for every CDR3 protein and omits DNA. This table lists about 390,000 distinct CDR3 sequences. The CDR3 sequence is 12 residues long. Germline V gene data show CDR1 as SNHLY and CDR2 as FYNNEI. The V gene is TRBV2, the J gene TRBJ2-5. Sequencing was done on a sample of blood T cells: a sorted CD56 or NKG2C T cell subset, CD4+ or CD8+ T cells, or bulk PBMC T cells (not recorded which). The clonotype originates from a woman aged 45-59 years in good health. The chain's CDR3 is CASSLSKGTQYF.